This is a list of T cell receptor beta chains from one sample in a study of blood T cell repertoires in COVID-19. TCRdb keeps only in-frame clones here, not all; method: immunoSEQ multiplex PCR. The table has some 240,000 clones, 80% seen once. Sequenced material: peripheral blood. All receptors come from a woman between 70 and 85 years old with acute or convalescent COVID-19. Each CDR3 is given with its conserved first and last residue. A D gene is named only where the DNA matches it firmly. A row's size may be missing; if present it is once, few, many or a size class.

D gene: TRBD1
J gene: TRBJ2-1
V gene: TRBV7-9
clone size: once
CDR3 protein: CASSLQGQGHNEQFF
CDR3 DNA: TGTGCCAGCAGCTTACAGGGACAGGGCCACAATGAGCAGTTCTTC

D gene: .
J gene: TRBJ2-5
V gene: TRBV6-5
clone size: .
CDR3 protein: CASSSTRTATQYF
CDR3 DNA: TGTGCCAGCAGTTCCACCCGGACAGCAACCCAGTACTTC

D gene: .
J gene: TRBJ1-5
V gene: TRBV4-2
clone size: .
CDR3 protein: CASAGARNQPQHF
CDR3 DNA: TGTGCCAGCGCGGGGGCTCGCAATCAGCCCCAGCATTTT

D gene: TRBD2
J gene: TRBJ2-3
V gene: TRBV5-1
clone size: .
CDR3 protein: CASSSLAGGPRAQYF
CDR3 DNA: TGCGCCAGCAGTAGTCTAGCGGGGGGGCCGAGGGCGCAGTATTTT

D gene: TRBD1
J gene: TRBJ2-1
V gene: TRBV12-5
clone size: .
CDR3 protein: CASGLQGDSYNEQFF
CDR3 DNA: TGTGCTAGTGGTTTGCAGGGGGACTCCTACAATGAGCAGTTCTTC

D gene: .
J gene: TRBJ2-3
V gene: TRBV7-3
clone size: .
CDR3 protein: CASSLTSDDTQYF
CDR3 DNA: TGTGCCAGCAGCTTAACCAGCGACGATACGCAGTATTTT

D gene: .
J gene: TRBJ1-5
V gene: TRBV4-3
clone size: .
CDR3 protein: CASSQVTGEGQPQHF
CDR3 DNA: TGCGCCAGCAGCCAAGTAACGGGGGAAGGGCAGCCCCAGCATTTT

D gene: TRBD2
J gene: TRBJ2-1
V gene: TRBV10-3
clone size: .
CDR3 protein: CAISEPRLAGGNEQFF
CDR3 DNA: TGTGCCATCAGTGAGCCTAGACTAGCGGGGGGGAATGAGCAGTTCTTC

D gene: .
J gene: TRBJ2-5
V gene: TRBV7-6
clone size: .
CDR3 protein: CASSLGPGDGETQYF
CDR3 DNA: TGTGCCAGCAGCTTAGGCCCAGGGGACGGGGAGACCCAGTACTTC

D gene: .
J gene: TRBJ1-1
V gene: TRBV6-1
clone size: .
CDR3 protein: CASSEWGESTEAFF
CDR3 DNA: TGTGCCAGCAGTGAATGGGGGGAATCCACTGAAGCTTTCTTT

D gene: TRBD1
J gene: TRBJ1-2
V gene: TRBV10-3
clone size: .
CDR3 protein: CAISEGIGDRDYGYTF
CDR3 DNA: TGTGCCATCAGTGAGGGAATTGGGGACAGGGACTATGGCTACACCTTC

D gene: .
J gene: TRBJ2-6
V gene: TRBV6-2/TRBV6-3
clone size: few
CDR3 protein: CASSYGSFPGSSGANVLTF
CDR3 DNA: TGTGCCAGCAGTTACGGGTCGTTCCCGGGAAGCTCTGGGGCCAACGTCCTGACTTTC

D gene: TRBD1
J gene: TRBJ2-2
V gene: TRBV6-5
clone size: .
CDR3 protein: CASRTGASNTGELFF
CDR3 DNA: TGTGCCAGCAGAACAGGGGCGTCGAACACCGGGGAGCTGTTTTTT

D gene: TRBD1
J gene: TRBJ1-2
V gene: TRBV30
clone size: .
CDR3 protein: CAWTPRDRGSYGYTF
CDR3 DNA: TGTGCCTGGACCCCCCGGGACAGGGGGAGCTATGGCTACACCTTC

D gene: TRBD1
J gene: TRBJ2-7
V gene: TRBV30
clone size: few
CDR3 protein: CAWVTGVEQYF
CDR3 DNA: TGTGCCTGGGTAACAGGGGTCGAGCAGTACTTC

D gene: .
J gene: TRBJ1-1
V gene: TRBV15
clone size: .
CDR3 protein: CATSTAGATEAFF
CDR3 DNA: TGTGCCACCAGCACGGCGGGAGCCACTGAAGCTTTCTTT

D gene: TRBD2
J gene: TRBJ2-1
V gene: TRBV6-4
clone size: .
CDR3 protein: CASSLGGMSYNEQFF
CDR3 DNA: TGTGCCAGCAGTCTGGGGGGGATGTCCTACAATGAGCAGTTCTTC

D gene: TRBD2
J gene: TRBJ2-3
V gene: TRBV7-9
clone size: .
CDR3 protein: CASSELAGGAIGTQYF
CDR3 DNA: TGTGCCAGCAGCGAACTAGCGGGGGGGGCGATTGGTACGCAGTATTTT

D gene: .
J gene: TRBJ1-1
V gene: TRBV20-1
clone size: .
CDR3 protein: CSASDRGSFF
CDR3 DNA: TGCAGTGCGTCGGACCGAGGGTCTTTCTTT

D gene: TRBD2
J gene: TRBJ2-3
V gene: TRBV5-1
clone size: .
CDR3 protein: CASSLVPSGGLLDTQYF
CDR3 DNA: TGCGCCAGCAGCTTGGTTCCTAGCGGGGGCCTATTGGATACGCAGTATTTT

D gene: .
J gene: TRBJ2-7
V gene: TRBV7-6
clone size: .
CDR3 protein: CASSTLTGSYEQYF
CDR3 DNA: TGTGCCAGCAGCACATTGACAGGCTCCTACGAGCAGTACTTC

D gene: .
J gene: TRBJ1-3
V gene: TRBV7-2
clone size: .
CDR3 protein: CASSLGLRDTIYF
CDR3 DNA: TGTGCCAGCAGCTTGGGGCTCAGGGACACCATATATTTT

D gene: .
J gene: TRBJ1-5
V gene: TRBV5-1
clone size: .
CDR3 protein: CASSFPMGGGQQPQHF
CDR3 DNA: TGCGCCAGCAGCTTCCCTATGGGGGGGGGCCAGCAGCCCCAGCATTTT

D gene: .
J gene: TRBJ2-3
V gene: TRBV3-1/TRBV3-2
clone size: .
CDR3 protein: CASSPGGNTQYF
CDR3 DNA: TGTGCCAGCAGCCCGGGCGGGAATACGCAGTATTTT